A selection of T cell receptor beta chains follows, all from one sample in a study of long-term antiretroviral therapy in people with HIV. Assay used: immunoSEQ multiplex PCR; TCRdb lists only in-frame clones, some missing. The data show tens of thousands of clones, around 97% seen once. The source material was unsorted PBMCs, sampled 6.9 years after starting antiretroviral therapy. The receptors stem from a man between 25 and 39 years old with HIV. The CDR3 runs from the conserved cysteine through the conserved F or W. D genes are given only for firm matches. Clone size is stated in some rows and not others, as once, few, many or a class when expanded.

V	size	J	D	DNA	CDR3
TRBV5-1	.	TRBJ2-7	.	TGCGCCAGCAGCTTGGGGGGACGGAACTCCTACGAGCAGTACTTC	CASSLGGRNSYEQYF
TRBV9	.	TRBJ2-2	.	TGTGCCAGCAGCGCGAGTCATGCGGGGGAGCTGTTTTTT	CASSASHAGELFF
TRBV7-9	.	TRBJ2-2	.	TGTGCCAGCAGCTTATTTGCCAACACCGGGGAGCTGTTTTTT	CASSLFANTGELFF
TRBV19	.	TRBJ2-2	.	TGTGCCATCCAGACGACCCCGAACACCGGGGAGCTGTTTTTT	CAIQTTPNTGELFF
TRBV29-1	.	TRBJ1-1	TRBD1	TGCAGCGTTGAGGACAGGGGGAGGTCTGAAGCTTTCTTT	CSVEDRGRSEAFF
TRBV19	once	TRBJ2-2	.	TGTGCCAGTGGAGGACAGAACACCGGGGAGCTGTTTTTT	CASGGQNTGELFF
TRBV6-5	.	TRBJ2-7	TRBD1	TGTGCCAGCAGCAAGGACAGGATGGACGAGCAGTACTTC	CASSKDRMDEQYF
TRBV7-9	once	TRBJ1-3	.	TGTGCCAGCAGCCTCATAGGGGGTTTCGCTGGAAACACCATATATTTT	CASSLIGGFAGNTIYF
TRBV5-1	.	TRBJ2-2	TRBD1	TGCGCCAGCAGCTTCTTGGACAGGGGGAGCACCGGGGAGCTGTTTTTT	CASSFLDRGSTGELFF
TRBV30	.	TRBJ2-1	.	TGTGCCTGGAGTGTAAAAGCTTCCTCCTACAATGAGCAGTTCTTC	CAWSVKASSYNEQFF
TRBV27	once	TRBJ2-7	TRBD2	TGTGCCAGCAGCCGGGGTCTTGTGGGGGAGGGCGGCGAGCAGTACTTC	CASSRGLVGEGGEQYF
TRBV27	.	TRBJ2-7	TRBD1	TGTGCCAGCACTGGACAGGCAGGTGGCGAGCAGTACTTC	CASTGQAGGEQYF
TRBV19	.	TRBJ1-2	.	TGTGCCAGTAGTCACAGCGCTAACTATGGCTACACCTTC	CASSHSANYGYTF
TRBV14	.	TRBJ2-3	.	TGTGCCAGCAGCCACGGGCCCCACGCAAGGACAGATACGCAGTATTTT	CASSHGPHARTDTQYF
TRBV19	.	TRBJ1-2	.	TGTGCCAGTAGTCCATGGGGGTATGGCTACACCTTC	CASSPWGYGYTF
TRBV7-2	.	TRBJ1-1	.	TGTGCCAGCAGTTCACCGGGTACCCCTGGCACTGAAGCTTTCTTT	CASSSPGTPGTEAFF
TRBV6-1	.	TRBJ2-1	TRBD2	TGTGCCAGCAGTGAAGCAGGACTAGCGGGAGTTTTTGAGCAGTTCTTC	CASSEAGLAGVFEQFF
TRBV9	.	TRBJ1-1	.	TGTGCCAGCAGCGTAGGGTCTGAAGCTTTCTTT	CASSVGSEAFF
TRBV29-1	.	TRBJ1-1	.	TGCAGCGTTGATAGGGAAGCTGAAGCTTTCTTT	CSVDREAEAFF
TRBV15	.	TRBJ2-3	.	TGTGCCACCAGCAGAGACACAGATACGCAGTATTTT	CATSRDTDTQYF
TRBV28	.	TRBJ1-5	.	TGTGCCAGCAGTCCCCTATCAATGGAAGCCACTTTCAATCAGCCCCAGCATTTT	CASSPLSMEATFNQPQHF
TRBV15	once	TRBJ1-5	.	TGTGCCACCAGCAGAGATCTGGGTACGGATCAGCCCCAGCATTTT	CATSRDLGTDQPQHF
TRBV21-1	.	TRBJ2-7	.	TGTGCCAGCAGCAAAGGGGGCTACGGATACGAGCAGTACTTC	CASSKGGYGYEQYF
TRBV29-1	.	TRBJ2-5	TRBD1	TGCAGCGTTGAGGGGACAGGGGGCATCCGAGAGACCCAGTACTTC	CSVEGTGGIRETQYF
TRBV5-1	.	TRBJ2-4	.	TGCGCCAGCAGCTCCACGGGGGACATTCAGTACTTC	CASSSTGDIQYF
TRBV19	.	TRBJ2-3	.	TGTGCCAGTAGTATAGGGGCCCCGATCCGCACAGATACGCAGTATTTT	CASSIGAPIRTDTQYF
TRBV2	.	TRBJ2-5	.	TGTGCCAGCAGTGAGGGGACTCAGGGAGGAGAGGCCCAGTACTTC	CASSEGTQGGEAQYF
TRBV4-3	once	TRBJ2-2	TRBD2	TGCGCCAGCAGCCTTGGATCGGGGGGGCTCGCCGGGGAGCTGTTTTTT	CASSLGSGGLAGELFF
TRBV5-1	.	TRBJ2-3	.	TGCGCCAGCAGCTTGGAAGCAAGAAACGCAGATACGCAGTATTTT	CASSLEARNADTQYF
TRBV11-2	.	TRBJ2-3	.	TGTGCCAGCAGCTTAGAAGCAGGGCACACAGATACGCAGTATTTT	CASSLEAGHTDTQYF
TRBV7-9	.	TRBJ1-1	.	TGTGCCAGCAGCTTCCCGGTGAACACTGAAGCTTTCTTT	CASSFPVNTEAFF
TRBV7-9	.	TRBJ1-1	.	TGTGCCAGCAGCTCATTATGGGGAGCCACTGAAGCTTTCTTT	CASSSLWGATEAFF
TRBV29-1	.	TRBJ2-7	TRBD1	TGCAGCGCCCGCAGGGGGACAGGGGGCGCAGGGGTCACCTACGAGCAGTACTTC	CSARRGTGGAGVTYEQYF
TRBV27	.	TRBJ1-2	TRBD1	TGTGCCAGCAGCCGACAGGGGGTGCCATTCTACACCTTC	CASSRQGVPFYTF
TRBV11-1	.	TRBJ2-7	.	TGTGCCAGCAGGCAGGGATCACAAGGCCCCTACGAGCAGTACTTC	CASRQGSQGPYEQYF
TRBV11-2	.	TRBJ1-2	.	TGTGCCAGCAGCGGCAGGGGACGCCAGATTTATGGCTACACCTTC	CASSGRGRQIYGYTF
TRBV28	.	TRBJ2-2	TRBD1	TGTGCCAGCAGTTTAAAAGGGACAGGGAGCGGGGAGCTGTTTTTT	CASSLKGTGSGELFF
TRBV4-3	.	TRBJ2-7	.	TGCGCCAGCAGCCAAGTGGGGGGAAACTCCTACGAGCAGTACTTC	CASSQVGGNSYEQYF
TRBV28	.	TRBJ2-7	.	TGTGCCAGCAGTTTAGTAGTAAACGAGCAGTACTTC	CASSLVVNEQYF
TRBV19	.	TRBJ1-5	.	TGTGCCAGTAGTATTCGGACAGAATATCAGCCCCAGCATTTT	CASSIRTEYQPQHF
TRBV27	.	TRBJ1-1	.	TGTGCCAGCAGTTTCCGTTCGCGGGGTGCTGAAGCTTTCTTT	CASSFRSRGAEAFF
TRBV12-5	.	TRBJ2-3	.	TGTGCTAGTGGTTTATCAGAACCGACACGAGATACGCAGTATTTT	CASGLSEPTRDTQYF
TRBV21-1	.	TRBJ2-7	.	TGTGCCAGCAGCAACGGGACGCGGGAGCAGTACTTC	CASSNGTREQYF
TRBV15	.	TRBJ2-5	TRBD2	TGTGCCACCAGCAGAGGAGCGGGGTCCGAGACCCAGTACTTC	CATSRGAGSETQYF
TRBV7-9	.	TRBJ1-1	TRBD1	TGTGCCAGCAGCTTAGGACAGGGGAACACTGAAGCTTTCTTT	CASSLGQGNTEAFF
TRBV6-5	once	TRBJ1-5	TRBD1	TGTGCCAGCAGGAGAGGGACAGCCAATCAGCCCCAGCATTTT	CASRRGTANQPQHF
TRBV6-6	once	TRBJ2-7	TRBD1	TGTGCCAGCAGTTACCGGGGACAGGGGGGATACGAGCAGTACTTC	CASSYRGQGGYEQYF
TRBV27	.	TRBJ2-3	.	TGTGCCAGCAGATATAGCGGACTAATCACAGATACGCAGTATTTT	CASRYSGLITDTQYF
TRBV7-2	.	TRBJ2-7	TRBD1	TGTGCCAGCAGCTTAACAGGGGCCGACGAGCAGTACTTC	CASSLTGADEQYF
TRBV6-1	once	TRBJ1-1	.	TGTGCCAGCACCCCCCTTCGGGGCGAAGCTTTCTTT	CASTPLRGEAFF